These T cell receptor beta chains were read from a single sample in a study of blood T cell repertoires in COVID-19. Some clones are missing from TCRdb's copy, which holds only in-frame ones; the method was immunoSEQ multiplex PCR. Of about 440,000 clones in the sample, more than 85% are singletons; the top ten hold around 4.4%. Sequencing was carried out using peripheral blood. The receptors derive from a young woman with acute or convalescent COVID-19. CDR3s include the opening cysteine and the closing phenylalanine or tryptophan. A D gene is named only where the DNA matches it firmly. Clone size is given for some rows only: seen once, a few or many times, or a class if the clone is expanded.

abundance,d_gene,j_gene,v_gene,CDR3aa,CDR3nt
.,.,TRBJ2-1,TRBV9,CASSVRGADYNEQFF,TGTGCCAGCAGCGTACGGGGGGCGGACTACAATGAGCAGTTCTTC
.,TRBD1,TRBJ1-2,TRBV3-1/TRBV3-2,CASSHQGASGYGYTF,TGTGCCAGCAGCCACCAGGGGGCTAGCGGCTATGGCTACACCTTC
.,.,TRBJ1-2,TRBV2,CASSPDRVYGYTF,TGTGCCAGCAGTCCGGACAGAGTCTATGGCTACACCTTC
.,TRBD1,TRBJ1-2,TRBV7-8,CASSSSPGTGVHGYTF,TGTGCCAGCAGCTCATCTCCCGGGACAGGGGTTCATGGCTACACCTTC
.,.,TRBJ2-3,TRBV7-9,CASSLRRGGVTDTQYF,TGTGCCAGCAGCTTACGTCGCGGGGGCGTCACAGATACGCAGTATTTT
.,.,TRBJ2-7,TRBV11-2,CASSLGSEQYF,TGTGCCAGCAGCTTGGGCAGTGAGCAGTACTTC
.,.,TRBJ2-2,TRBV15,CATSGLGGWNTGELFF,TGTGCCACCAGCGGTCTGGGGGGTTGGAACACCGGGGAGCTGTTTTTT
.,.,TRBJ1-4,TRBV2,CASKPRGAGEKLFF,TGTGCCAGCAAACCACGGGGGGCGGGAGAAAAACTGTTTTTT
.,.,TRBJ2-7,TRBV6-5,CASSYPDRSEQYF,TGTGCCAGCAGTTACCCTGACAGAAGCGAGCAGTACTTC
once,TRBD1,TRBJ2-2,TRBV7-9,CASRKTGGPGELFF,TGTGCCAGCAGGAAAACAGGGGGTCCGGGGGAGCTGTTTTTT
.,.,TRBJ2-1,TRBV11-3,CASSADRHNEQFF,TGTGCCAGCAGCGCGGACAGACACAATGAGCAGTTCTTC
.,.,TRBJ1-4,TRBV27,CASSTRRTGKGNEKLFF,TGTGCCAGCAGTACGAGACGAACAGGGAAGGGTAATGAAAAACTGTTTTTT
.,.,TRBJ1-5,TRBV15,CATSRAEGLRNQPQHF,TGTGCCACCAGCAGAGCAGAGGGACTTAGGAATCAGCCCCAGCATTTT
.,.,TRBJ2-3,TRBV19,CASSGGPGDTQYF,TGTGCCAGTAGCGGGGGACCGGGAGATACGCAGTATTTT
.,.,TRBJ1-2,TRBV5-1,CASRQTLNYGYTF,TGCGCCAGCAGACAGACACTTAACTATGGCTACACCTTC
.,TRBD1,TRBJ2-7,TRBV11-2,CASSPRDRLKTYEQYF,TGTGCCAGCAGCCCCAGGGACAGGCTCAAAACCTACGAGCAGTACTTC
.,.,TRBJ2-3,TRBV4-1,CASSQALGGTDTQYF,TGCGCCAGCAGCCAAGCCTTAGGGGGCACAGATACGCAGTATTTT
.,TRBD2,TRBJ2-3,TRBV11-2,CASSFLAGVTDTQYF,TGTGCCAGCAGCTTCCTAGCGGGGGTCACAGATACGCAGTATTTT
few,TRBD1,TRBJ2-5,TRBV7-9,CASSLSSGGETQYF,TGTGCCAGCAGCTTATCGTCAGGGGGAGAGACCCAGTACTTC
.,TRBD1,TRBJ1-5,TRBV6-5,CASSYNRGRQPQHF,TGTGCCAGCAGTTACAACAGGGGGCGACAGCCCCAGCATTTT
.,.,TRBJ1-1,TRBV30,CAVSGDTEAFF,TGTGCCGTATCCGGGGACACTGAAGCTTTCTTT
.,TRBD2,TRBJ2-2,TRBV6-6,CASSYSGGDAGELFF,TGTGCCAGCAGTTACTCGGGGGGGGACGCCGGGGAGCTGTTTTTT
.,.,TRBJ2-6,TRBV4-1,CASSQEAGSGANVLTF,TGCGCCAGCAGCCAAGAAGCCGGTTCTGGGGCCAACGTCCTGACTTTC
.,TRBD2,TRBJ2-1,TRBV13,CASSSHSGGINEQFF,TGTGCCAGCAGCTCTCATAGCGGGGGAATTAATGAGCAGTTCTTC